One and the same sample provided the 19 T cell receptor beta chains below, sequenced in a study of PD-L1 blockade in urothelial cancer. Time point given: peripheral blood 6 weeks after treatment start. Assay used: immunoSEQ multiplex PCR; TCRdb lists only in-frame clones, some missing. The profile shows around 47,000 clones, approximately 82% of them singletons. The source was PBMCs, collected around atezolizumab (anti-PD-L1) treatment. These receptors originate from a man in his 60s with urothelial cancer.

The V gene is TRBV5-1, the J gene TRBJ2-7; 7 bases map to TRBD1. The germline gives CDR1 SGHRS, CDR2 YFSETQ. Unmatched junction bases numbered 7, after V lost 0 bases and J lost 1 base. This CDR3 is built from 16 residues. DNA for the CDR3: TGCGCCAGCAGCTTGGGAGGGACAGCCATGTCCTACGAGCAGTACTTC. This sequence encodes CASSLGGTAMSYEQYF.

This clone has a single count. The genes are TRBV2 and TRBJ1-5, with 8 bases aligning to TRBD1. The trim removed 10 bases at V and 2 bases at J, leaving 4 bases unmatched. Germline V CDR1 and CDR2: SNHLY, FYNNEI. The CDR3 runs 13 residues. The CDR3 DNA sequence: TGTGCCATAGCGGACAGGGGCAATCAGCCCCAGCATTTT. Translating it yields CAIADRGNQPQHF.

The chain recombines TRBV28 with TRBJ2-7, with TRBD1 identical over 9 bases. CDR1 MDHEN and CDR2 SYDVKM come from the germline V gene. The V gene end was trimmed by 3 bases and the J gene end by 2 bases; junction bases not matched to a gene: 2. This CDR3 has 14 amino acids. The CDR3 bases are TGTGCCAGCAGTTTCGGACAGGGGACCTACGAGCAGTACTTC. Amino acids: CASSFGQGTYEQYF. Based on the CDR3 plus reference TRBV28 and TRBJ2-7, the full variable domain is DVKVTQSSRYLVKRTGEKVFLECVQDMDHENMFWYRQDPGLGLRLIYFSYDVKMKEKGDIPEGYSVSREKKERFSLILESASTNQTSMYLCASSFGQGTYEQYFGPGTRLTVT.

The genes are TRBV4-3 and TRBJ2-5, with D perhaps TRBD2 (6 bases). The CDR3 extends over 14 amino acids. V dropped 0 bases and J dropped 7 bases, with 12 bases sitting between them. Germline CDR1 LGHNA, CDR2 YSLEER. The CDR3 sequence is CASSQESGGTTQYF. Written as DNA, the CDR3 is TGCGCCAGCAGCCAAGAGTCCGGGGGAACGACCCAGTACTTC.

This rearrangement joins TRBV18 to TRBJ2-7; 12 bases align to TRBD1. The V gene end was trimmed by 0 bases and the J gene end by 4 bases; junction bases not matched to a gene: 1. Germline values: CDR1 KGHSH, CDR2 LQKENI. There are 15 residues in the CDR3. The CDR3 nucleotides read TGTGCCAGCTCACCACCGGGACAGGGGGCTTACGAGCAGTACTTC. Translating gives CASSPPGQGAYEQYF.

The DNA of the CDR3 is TGCGCCAGCAGCCAAGAAATAAACACCGGGGAGCTGTTTTTT. Translating gives CASSQEINTGELFF. The chain recombines TRBV4-3 with TRBJ2-2; D is unresolved. Germline V gene data show CDR1 as LGHNA and CDR2 as YSLEER. The CDR3 is 14 amino acids. Trimming removed 0 bases at V and 2 bases at J, with 4 bases between.

This clone was recorded once. J is TRBJ1-1 and V is TRBV6-1; TRBD1 agrees at 7 bases. CDR1 is MNHNS, CDR2 SASEGT, per germline. CDR3 length: 14 amino acids. Unmatched junction bases numbered 7, after V lost 5 bases and J lost 4 bases. The CDR3 nucleotides are TGTGCCAGCAGTCAAAGGGGGCGGAGCACTGAAGCTTTCTTT. As protein: CASSQRGRSTEAFF.

In its sample, this clone was seen once. The chain carries TRBV28 and TRBJ2-7; D is perhaps TRBD2 (5 bases). Trimming removed 6 bases from V and 3 bases from J, with 18 bases in between. Looked up from germline, CDR1 is MDHEN and CDR2 is SYDVKM. The CDR3 has 15 residues. CDR3 nucleotide sequence: TGTGCCAGCAGATCCCCCTCGGGGTTTAACTACGAGCAGTACTTC. This codes for CASRSPSGFNYEQYF.

The chain links TRBV5-1 to TRBJ1-1; D perhaps matches TRBD1 (5 bases). The germline V and J ends were trimmed by 0 bases and 6 bases, with 15 bases remaining between them. Germline loops: CDR1 SGHRS, CDR2 YFSETQ. The CDR3 spans 15 residues. The CDR3 nucleotides are TGCGCCAGCAGCTTGGCCAGTGGGGGGGGATCTGAAGCTTTCTTT. It encodes CASSLASGGGSEAFF.

This sequence joins TRBV18 and TRBJ2-7, with D perhaps matching TRBD2 (6 bases). Trimming removed 0 bases from V and 0 bases from J, with 6 bases in between. Looked up from germline, CDR1 is KGHSH and CDR2 is LQKENI. CDR3 length: 14 amino acids. In DNA form, the CDR3 reads TGTGCCAGCTCACCACCTAGCGGCTCCTACGAGCAGTACTTC. Its protein product is CASSPPSGSYEQYF.

The chain links TRBV6-5 to TRBJ2-7; TRBD2 aligns across 10 bases. Germline values: CDR1 MNHEY, CDR2 SVGAGI. This CDR3 is 15 amino acids long. The trim removed 8 bases at V and 0 bases at J, leaving 7 bases unmatched. This CDR3 is CASSPGLAYSYEQYF. In nucleotides, the CDR3 is TGTGCCAGCTCTCCGGGACTAGCGTACTCCTACGAGCAGTACTTC.

This clone was seen at least ten times. The chain links TRBV5-6 to TRBJ2-7; no firm D call. V lost 0 bases, J lost 3 bases, and 7 bases lay in between. Germline V CDR1 and CDR2: SGHDT, YYEEEE. The CDR3 runs 13 residues. The CDR3: CASSLGYSYEQYF. In nucleotides, the CDR3 is TGTGCCAGCAGCTTGGGATACAGCTACGAGCAGTACTTC.

The chain employs TRBV11-2 and TRBJ2-1; a weak D match, TRBD1 (6 bases). Germline V gene sequence: CDR1 SGHAT, CDR2 FQNNGV. V lost 5 bases and J 5 bases, leaving 10 bases between the germline ends. The CDR3 has 13 amino acids. CDR3 DNA sequence: TGTGCCAGCAGCAGAGACAGGAACAATGAGCAGTTCTTC. The encoded protein is CASSRDRNNEQFF. The variable domain in full, with the rest retrieved from reference TRBV11-2 and TRBJ2-1, is EAGVAQSPRYKIIEKRQSVAFWCNPISGHATLYWYQQILGQGPKLLIQFQNNGVVDDSQLPKDRFSAERLKGVDSTLKIQPAKLEDSAVYLCASSRDRNNEQFFGPGTRLTVL.

This chain connects TRBV2 to TRBJ1-6; D call uncertain. V was cut by 1 base and J by 8 bases, with 12 bases left in between. Germline CDR1 SNHLY, CDR2 FYNNEI. This CDR3 comprises 15 residues. The CDR3 coding sequence is TGTGCCAGCAGTGAAGAACAGCAGAGTTATTCACCCCTCCACTTT. It codes for CASSEEQQSYSPLHF.

This clone came up a few times. The chain employs TRBV14 and TRBJ2-1; 11 positions agree with TRBD2. The CDR3 is 20 amino acids. Trimming cost V 0 bases and J 6 bases; bases outside gene matches: 16. Germline CDR1 SGHDN, CDR2 FVKESK. The CDR3 is CASSQDRWSSGGAGGNEQFF. The CDR3 nucleotides are TGTGCCAGCAGCCAAGATCGGTGGAGTAGCGGGGGGGCCGGCGGCAATGAGCAGTTCTTC.

This chain connects TRBV5-1 to TRBJ2-5; 8 nucleotides line up with TRBD1. The germline V gene encodes CDR1 SGHRS and CDR2 YFSETQ. The CDR3 runs 12 residues. Unmatched junction bases numbered 3, after V lost 5 bases and J lost 6 bases. The CDR3 DNA reads as TGCGCCAGCAGGACAGGGGAACAGACCCAGTACTTC. It encodes CASRTGEQTQYF. The full variable domain, completed using reference TRBV5-1 and TRBJ2-5, is KAGVTQTPRYLIKTRGQQVTLSCSPISGHRSVSWYQQTPGQGLQFLFEYFSETQRNKGNFPGRFSGRQFSNSRSEMNVSTLELGDSALYLCASRTGEQTQYFGPGTRLLVL.

The chain employs TRBV11-2 and TRBJ2-1; no firm D call. The germline V gene has CDR1 SGHAT and CDR2 FQNNGV. This CDR3 comprises 12 residues. V was pared by 1 base and J by 8 bases, with 6 bases between. The CDR3: CASSLVRHEQFF. CDR3 nucleotide sequence: TGTGCCAGCAGCTTAGTGCGCCATGAGCAGTTCTTC.

The J gene is TRBJ2-3, the V gene TRBV5-6; a weak D match, TRBD1 (6 bases). With 2 bases removed from V and 2 bases from J, the gap between germline ends came to 12 bases. The CDR3 is 15 amino acids. Germline V gene data show CDR1 as SGHDT and CDR2 as YYEEEE. The CDR3 bases are TGTGCCAGCAGCTTACAGGGTTTTCCCACAGATACGCAGTATTTT. It yields the protein CASSLQGFPTDTQYF. Variable domain in full (rest from reference TRBV5-6 and TRBJ2-3): DAGVTQSPTHLIKTRGQQVTLRCSPKSGHDTVSWYQQALGQGPQFIFQYYEEEERQRGNFPDRFSGHQFPNYSSELNVNALLLGDSALYLCASSLQGFPTDTQYFGPGTRLTVL.

This chain links TRBV30 with TRBJ2-7, with a possible D match to TRBD2 (5 bases). The ends were cut back, 0 bases at V and 5 bases at J, with 17 bases in the middle. Germline CDR1 is GTSNPN and CDR2 is SVGIG (reference sequence). The CDR3 spans 15 residues. In nucleotides, the CDR3 is TGTGCCTGGAGTGTAATGGGGAGCTTTGGCCACGAGCAGTACTTC. This sequence encodes CAWSVMGSFGHEQYF.